The present T cell receptor beta chain was sequenced within a study of regulatory T cells in long-lasting Graves disease. The time point here: newly diagnosed GD, antithyroid drugs for less than 3 months. Extracted PBMC RNA gave rise to the TCR library. Into tubes containing EDTA, approximately 8.5 milliliters of peripheral blood were drawn. Regarding this clonotype: This CDR3 is missing its conserved last phenylalanine or tryptophan, likely due to a read error.

Deletions cut 5 bases from V and 3 bases from J, with 11 bases between. This CDR3 comprises 13 residues. Germline CDR1 and CDR2: MNHEY and SMNVEV (reference sequence). Building of the TCR beta libraries involved iRepertoire HTBI primers and Arm-PCR of CDR3 regions. TCRdb itself ran the multiplex PCR reads through MiXCR, one entry per CDR3 protein. The sample includes 350,000 to 500,000 distinct CDR3 sequences, 11% to 15% of them seen just once. This sample also belongs to another study, concerning T cells in Graves' hyperthyroidism and ophthalmopathy. As that study records: Patients aged 18 to 65 had newly diagnosed hyperthyroidism that had lasted under 2 months.

This TCR was sampled from a woman between 50 and 59 years old with Graves disease. The chain employs TRBV27 and TRBJ2-7; the D gene is possibly TRBD1 (6 bases). Specimen: peripheral blood mononuclear cells (PBMCs), collected at new diagnosis, from a patient treated with antithyroid drugs. This CDR3 is CASSNRVLYEQYL. The CDR3 DNA reads TGTGCCAGCAGTAACAGGGTTCTCTACGAGCAGTACTTA.